This T cell receptor (beta chain) appears in the sequencing data of a study of blood T cell repertoires in COVID-19. Study-wide context: Sites across the United States, Italy and Spain contributed samples from acute and convalescent COVID-19.

Profiling relied on immunoSEQ multiplex PCR, and the TCRdb table lists in-frame clones only, not all of them. The sample consists of around 60,000 clones, 88% of them appearing once. From germline, CDR1 is MNHEY and CDR2 SMNVEV (reference sequence). The ends lost 6 bases at V and 6 bases at J; junction bases unmatched: 16. This CDR3 has 16 residues. Sequencing input: peripheral blood. This sequence joins TRBV27 and TRBJ2-7; the match to TRBD2 covers 8 bases. The sequence was obtained from a man in his fifties with active COVID-19. The CDR3 spells CASRGKIAGQGSEQYF. In DNA, the CDR3 is TGTGCCAGCAGGGGAAAGATAGCGGGGCAAGGCTCCGAGCAGTACTTC.